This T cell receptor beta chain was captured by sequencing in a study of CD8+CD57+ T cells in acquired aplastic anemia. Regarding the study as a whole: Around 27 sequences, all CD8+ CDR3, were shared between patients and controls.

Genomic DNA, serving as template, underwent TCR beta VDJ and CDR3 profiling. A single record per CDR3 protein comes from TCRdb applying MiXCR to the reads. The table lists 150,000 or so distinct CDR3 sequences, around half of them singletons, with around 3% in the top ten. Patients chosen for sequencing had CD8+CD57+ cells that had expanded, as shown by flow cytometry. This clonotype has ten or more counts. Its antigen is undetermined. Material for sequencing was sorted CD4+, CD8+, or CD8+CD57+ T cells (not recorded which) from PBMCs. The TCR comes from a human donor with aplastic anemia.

CDR3 residues: CASSSRDAGANVLTF. The CDR3 bases are TGTGCCAGCAGCTCCCGGGATGCGGGGGCCAACGTCCTGACTTTC. The gene calls are TRBV7-3 and TRBJ2-6; TRBD2 might be the D (5 bases). V lost 4 bases and J lost 4, with 11 bases in between. Germline values: CDR1 SGHTA, CDR2 FQGTGA. CDR3 size: 15 residues.